A selection of T cell receptor beta chains follows, all from one sample in a study of T-cell reconstitution after alpha-beta-depleted transplantation in children. TCRdb used MiXCR to reprocess the PCR reads, holding one entry per CDR3 protein. The sample lists approximately 210,000 distinct CDR3 sequences; roughly 18% were seen once. The sample was PBMCs, mostly from graft donor cells, taken 360 days after TCRalphabeta/CD19-depleted stem cell transplant. The receptors originated from a male patient under 10 years old who had a stem cell transplant for acute lymphoblastic leukemia, so the T cells may come from the graft donor. The CDR3 runs from the conserved cysteine through the conserved F or W. The D gene is left open where the match is weak. Rows give clone size only sometimes, using once, few, many, or a class for an expanded clone.

d_gene	abundance	v_gene	j_gene	CDR3aa	CDR3nt
TRBD1	NA	TRBV7-7	TRBJ2-3	CASSKGTAYPDTQYF	TGTGCCAGCAGCAAGGGGACAGCCTACCCAGATACGCAGTATTTT
TRBD1	NA	TRBV12-3/TRBV12-4	TRBJ2-4	CASSSRGLAKNIQYF	TGTGCCAGCAGTTCCAGGGGGCTAGCCAAAAACATTCAGTACTTC
NA	few	TRBV9	TRBJ1-1	CASKGQGKNTEAFF	TGTGCCAGCAAGGGGCAGGGAAAGAACACTGAAGCTTTCTTT
NA	NA	TRBV4-3	TRBJ1-6	CASSQGGGSNSPLHF	TGCGCCAGCAGCCAAGGGGGCGGCAGTAATTCACCCCTCCACTTT
NA	few	TRBV19	TRBJ1-1	CASSIGGGSATNTEAFF	TGTGCCAGTAGTATCGGGGGCGGCTCAGCTACGAACACTGAAGCTTTCTTT
NA	few	TRBV5-1	TRBJ2-7	CASSTGAGVEQYF	TGCGCCAGCAGCACAGGAGCCGGGGTCGAGCAGTACTTC
TRBD1	NA	TRBV12-3/TRBV12-4	TRBJ2-5	CASSLGTVTQETQYF	TGTGCCAGCAGTTTGGGGACAGTGACCCAAGAGACCCAGTACTTC
NA	NA	TRBV12-3/TRBV12-4	TRBJ1-1	CASSFGANTEAFF	TGTGCCAGCAGTTTCGGAGCTAACACTGAAGCTTTCTTT
NA	NA	TRBV11-2	TRBJ1-4	CASSLDAGRKGEKLFF	TGTGCCAGCAGCTTAGATGCGGGGAGAAAGGGTGAAAAACTGTTTTTT
NA	few	TRBV30	TRBJ2-1	CAWSPGGSEQFF	TGTGCCTGGAGTCCGGGGGGCAGTGAGCAGTTCTTC
NA	NA	TRBV12-3/TRBV12-4	TRBJ2-2	CASSLGPGENTGELFF	TGTGCCAGCAGTTTAGGCCCAGGGGAGAACACCGGGGAGCTGTTTTTT
TRBD1	few	TRBV12-3/TRBV12-4	TRBJ1-2	CASSLARGTGGNYGYTF	TGTGCCAGCAGTTTAGCGAGAGGGACAGGGGGGAACTATGGCTACACCTTC
NA	NA	TRBV12-3/TRBV12-4	TRBJ2-7	CASSLENYTGPSYEQYF	TGTGCCAGCAGTTTAGAGAACTACACGGGACCTTCCTACGAGCAGTACTTC
NA	few	TRBV20-1	TRBJ2-4	CSASEGVAKNIQYF	TGCAGTGCTAGCGAGGGAGTAGCCAAAAACATTCAGTACTTC
TRBD2	few	TRBV2	TRBJ2-1	CASSEWEASGYNEQFF	TGTGCCAGCAGTGAATGGGAGGCTAGCGGCTACAATGAGCAGTTCTTC
NA	NA	TRBV11-2	TRBJ1-4	CASSASLGSPRVDEKLFF	TGTGCCAGCAGCGCGAGCTTAGGTTCCCCTAGGGTCGATGAAAAACTGTTTTTT
TRBD1	many	TRBV6-5	TRBJ2-7	CASRLGGTGTYEQYF	TGTGCCAGTCGACTAGGGGGGACAGGAACCTACGAGCAGTACTTC
TRBD2	few	TRBV7-9	TRBJ2-1	CASSPGLAGVDEQFF	TGTGCCAGCAGCCCCGGACTAGCGGGGGTGGATGAGCAGTTCTTC
TRBD2	few	TRBV10-3	TRBJ2-7	CAISPGLAGGSYEQYF	TGTGCCATCAGCCCGGGACTAGCGGGGGGGTCCTACGAGCAGTACTTC
NA	NA	TRBV7-2	TRBJ1-5	CASSLTRGAGNQPQHF	TGTGCCAGCAGCTTAACCCGGGGGGCAGGCAATCAGCCCCAGCATTTT
NA	NA	TRBV5-6	TRBJ2-2	CASSMEPENTGELFF	TGTGCCAGCAGCATGGAACCTGAGAACACCGGGGAGCTGTTTTTT